The T cell receptor beta chain under discussion was sequenced for a study of blood T cells in healthy people across ages. Study-level background: The template switching approach captured approximately one barcoded beta molecule for every two T cells. General study points: Considered underestimates were the diversity estimates obtained from one million T cells.

V shed 2 bases and J shed 6 bases, with 20 bases lying between them. Germline CDR1 reads LGHNA; CDR2 reads YSLEER. The CDR3 extends over 16 amino acids. Comments on this clonotype: Its antigen is unknown.

A second PCR of about 7 to 11 cycles used a sample-barcoded 5' primer and a J-beta primer mix. TCRdb re-called the 5' RACE reads through MiXCR, storing one row per CDR3 protein. The table lists about 780,000 distinct CDR3 sequences, around half of them singletons. V is TRBV4-3 and J is TRBJ2-7; D gene unclear. This clonotype was sampled from a man older than 75 in good health. Sequences were obtained from blood. The CDR3 spells CASSQSSTGRVFEQYF. CDR3 nucleotide sequence: TGCGCCAGCAGCCAATCGTCAACGGGTAGGGTTTTCGAGCAGTACTTC.